The following is a TCR beta chain sequence with its context. Construction of TCR beta libraries was performed using quantitative 5'-RACE with molecular barcodes. TCRdb recomputed calls from the 5' RACE reads with MiXCR, one row per CDR3 protein. Among approximately 140,000 distinct CDR3 sequences listed, roughly a tenth were seen once. Trimming cost V 5 bases and J 0 bases; bases outside gene matches: 10. The CDR3 runs to 17 residues. Germline V gives CDR1 LGHNA, CDR2 YNFKEQ. The source of the sample is a study of CD8 T cells in ankylosing spondylitis. The sequence was obtained from a male donor with ankylosing spondylitis or in good health (not recorded which). The chain carries TRBV4-2 and TRBJ2-7; 10 nucleotides align to TRBD2. Sequences were obtained from blood, either unsorted or a sorted T cell fraction (not recorded which). CDR3 coding DNA: TGTGCCAGCAGCGGGTTAGCGGGAGGCCTAAGCTCCTACGAGCAGTACTTC. Its protein product is CASSGLAGGLSSYEQYF.